This T cell receptor (beta chain) was retrieved from a study of identifying expanded T cells in peripheral blood. Study-wide results and limits: Technical replicates showed about 1.2 changed clones; two weeks roughly 15; four weeks 19.

Libraries were prepared by immunoSEQ multiplex PCR; TCRdb keeps only in-frame clonotypes and omits some of them. The sample includes around 85,000 clones, about 91% of them seen just once. Germline CDR1 and CDR2: KGHSH and LQKENI. V lost 2 bases, J lost 3 bases, and 11 bases lay in between. The CDR3 covers 14 residues. On this clone: Its cognate antigen is unknown.

During the collection period, no donor immune events like infections were recorded. The sequence derives from a person between 18 and 69 years old in good health. V and J are TRBV18 and TRBJ2-7, with D uncertain. The material sequenced was blood. CDR3 sequence reads: CASSPTSVVYEQYF. CDR3 sequence (DNA): TGTGCCAGCTCACCAACCTCGGTCGTCTACGAGCAGTACTTC.